One sample yielded the 10 T cell receptor beta chains listed below, sequenced in a study of T cell repertoires in cytomegalovirus infection. One entry per CDR3 protein, called by TCRdb with MiXCR from the reads. The table lists around 71,000 distinct CDR3 sequences, more than 20% of them singletons. Antigen specificity for these receptors is unknown. The input for sequencing was CD8+ T cells from cultured PBMCs, taken from culture after CMV antigen stimulation. These receptors were collected from a human donor in good health (CMV status not recorded). Some clones in this sample may be carry-over from other donors' samples.

This chain links TRBV7-2 with TRBJ1-6; D possibly corresponds to TRBD1 (6 bases). The germline V gene has CDR1 SGHTA and CDR2 FQGNSA. Trimming pared 1 base from V and 6 bases from J, leaving 13 bases between. The CDR3 has 16 residues. The CDR3 sequence: CASSLVVDSPNSPLHF. CDR3 coding DNA: TGTGCCAGCAGCTTAGTGGTGGACAGCCCTAATTCACCCCTCCACTTT.

This clonotype was detected only a few times. The genes are TRBV20-1 and TRBJ2-1, with a tentative D call TRBD2 (5 bases). Trimming took off 6 bases at V and 4 bases at J, with 13 bases between the two ends. Per the germline V gene, CDR1 is DFQATT and CDR2 is SNEGSKA (reference sequence). There are 13 residues in the CDR3. The CDR3, as DNA: TGCAGTGCCGAGGAGGAGGATTACAATGAGCAGTTCTTC. This codes for CSAEEEDYNEQFF.

The chain has TRBV12-3 or TRBV12-4 and TRBJ1-4, with TRBD1 matching 9 bases. V lost 3 bases and J lost 0; bases outside the gene matches: 2. The CDR3 is 16 amino acids. The CDR3 bases are TGTGCCAGCAGTTTGGGACAGGGCGCAACTAATGAAAAACTGTTTTTT. Amino acid sequence: CASSLGQGATNEKLFF.

This clonotype was counted between two and nine times. The V call is TRBV7-9, the J call TRBJ2-1; 11 bases map to TRBD1. In germline, CDR1 is SEHNR, CDR2 FQNEAQ (reference sequence). The CDR3 runs to 15 residues. J gave up 2 bases and V 3 bases, and 0 bases lay outside the gene matches. The CDR3 loop is CASSLGQGAYNEQFF. CDR3 coding DNA: TGTGCCAGCAGCTTGGGACAGGGGGCCTACAATGAGCAGTTCTTC.

This clonotype was detected ten times or more. The chain links TRBV4-1 to TRBJ2-5; 9 nucleotides line up with TRBD2. The V segment lost 4 bases and the J segment 0 bases; nucleotides outside the gene matches: 6. Germline V gives CDR1 MGHRA, CDR2 YSYEKL. CDR3 length: 16 residues. This chain's CDR3 is CASSPAGGLDQETQYF. For the CDR3, the DNA is TGCGCCAGCAGCCCGGCGGGGGGGCTGGACCAAGAGACCCAGTACTTC.

This clonotype was seen more than once but under ten times. The rearrangement uses TRBV7-8 and TRBJ2-1, with a weak D call TRBD1 (5 bases). The CDR3 extends over 13 amino acids. Trimming stripped 3 bases from V and 10 bases from J, with 13 bases between. The germline V gene has CDR1 SGHVS and CDR2 FQNEAQ. The CDR3, as DNA: TGTGCCAGCAGCTTTTCGACAGCACGGGAGCAGTTCTTC. This gives the protein CASSFSTAREQFF.

This clonotype was recorded a few times. The CDR3 coding sequence is TGTGCCTGGAGCTCTTCATTTGAAGCTTTCTTT. It yields the protein CAWSSSFEAFF. The chain has TRBV30 and TRBJ1-1; no definite D call. Deletions cut 3 bases from V and 7 bases from J, with 9 bases between. This CDR3 is built from 11 residues. CDR1 and CDR2 (germline): GTSNPN, SVGIG (reference sequence).

CDR3 coding DNA: TGTGCCAGCAGCCACGGGGGCTACATGAACACTGAAGCTTTCTTT. Translating it yields CASSHGGYMNTEAFF. The chain couples TRBV14 to TRBJ1-1, with D maybe TRBD1 (6 bases). The CDR3 is made up of 15 amino acids. Trimming pared 3 bases from V and 0 bases from J, leaving 11 bases between. Germline-derived CDR1 and CDR2 are SGHDN and FVKESK.

This rearrangement joins TRBV7-8 to TRBJ2-1; 7 bases map to TRBD2. The CDR3 is 15 amino acids. Trimming cost V 0 bases and J 4 bases; bases outside gene matches: 3. Germline CDR1 SGHVS, CDR2 FQNEAQ. CDR3 sequence: CASSLARGGYNEQFF. DNA for the CDR3: TGTGCCAGCAGCTTAGCGCGGGGAGGGTACAATGAGCAGTTCTTC. Full variable domain (missing parts from reference TRBV7-8 and TRBJ2-1): GAGVSQSPRYKVAKRGQDVALRCDPISGHVSLFWYQQALGQGPEFLTYFQNEAQLDKSGLPSDRFFAERPEGSVSTLKIQRTQQEDSAVYLCASSLARGGYNEQFFGPGTRLTVL.

V is TRBV12-3 or TRBV12-4 and J is TRBJ2-1; D may correspond to TRBD1 or TRBD2 (7 bases each). V was shortened by 10 bases and J by 8 bases, with 21 bases between the two germline ends. This CDR3 has 14 residues. CDR3 DNA sequence: TGTGCCATCCGACCAGGGGGGGGAAGGGATGAGCAGTTCTTC. It specifies CAIRPGGGRDEQFF.